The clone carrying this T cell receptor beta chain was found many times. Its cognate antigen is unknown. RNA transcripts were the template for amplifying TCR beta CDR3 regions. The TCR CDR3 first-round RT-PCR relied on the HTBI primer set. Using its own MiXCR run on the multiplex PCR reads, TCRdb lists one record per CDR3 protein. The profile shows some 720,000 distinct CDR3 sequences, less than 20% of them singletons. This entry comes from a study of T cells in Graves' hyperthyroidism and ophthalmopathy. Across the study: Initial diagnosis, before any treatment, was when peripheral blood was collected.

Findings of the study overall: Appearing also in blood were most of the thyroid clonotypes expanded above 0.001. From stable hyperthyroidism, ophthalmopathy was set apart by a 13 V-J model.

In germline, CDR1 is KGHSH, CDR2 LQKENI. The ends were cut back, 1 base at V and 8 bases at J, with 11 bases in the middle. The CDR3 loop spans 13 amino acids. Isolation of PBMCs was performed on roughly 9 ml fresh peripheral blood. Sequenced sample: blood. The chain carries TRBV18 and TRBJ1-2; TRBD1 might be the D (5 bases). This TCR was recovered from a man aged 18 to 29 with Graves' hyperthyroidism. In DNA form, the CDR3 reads TGTGCCAGCTCACCACGGGGGTTGCGAGGCTACACCTTC. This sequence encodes CASSPRGLRGYTF. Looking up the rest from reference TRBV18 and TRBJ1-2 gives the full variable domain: NAGVMQNPRHLVRRRGQEARLRCSPMKGHSHVYWYRQLPEEGLKFMVYLQKENIIDESGMPKERFSAEFPKEGPSILRIQQVVRGDSAAYFCASSPRGLRGYTFGSGTRLTVV.